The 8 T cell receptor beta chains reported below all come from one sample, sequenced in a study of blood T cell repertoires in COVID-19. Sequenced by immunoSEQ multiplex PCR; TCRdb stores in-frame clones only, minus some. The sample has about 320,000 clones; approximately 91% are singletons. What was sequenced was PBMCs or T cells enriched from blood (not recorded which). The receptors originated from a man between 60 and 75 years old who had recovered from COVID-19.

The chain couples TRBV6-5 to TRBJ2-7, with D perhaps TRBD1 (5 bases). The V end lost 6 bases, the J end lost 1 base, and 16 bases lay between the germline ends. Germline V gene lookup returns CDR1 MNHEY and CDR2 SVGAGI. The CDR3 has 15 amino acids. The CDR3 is CASRGRQEISYEQYF. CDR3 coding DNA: TGTGCCAGCAGGGGGCGGCAGGAGATATCCTACGAGCAGTACTTC.

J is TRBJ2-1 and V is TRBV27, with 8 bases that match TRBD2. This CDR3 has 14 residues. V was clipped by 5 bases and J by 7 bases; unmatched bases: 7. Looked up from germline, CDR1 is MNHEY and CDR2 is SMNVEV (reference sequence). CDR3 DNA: TGTGCCAGCAGTCCGACTAGCGAGGATAATGAGCAGTTCTTC. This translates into CASSPTSEDNEQFF.

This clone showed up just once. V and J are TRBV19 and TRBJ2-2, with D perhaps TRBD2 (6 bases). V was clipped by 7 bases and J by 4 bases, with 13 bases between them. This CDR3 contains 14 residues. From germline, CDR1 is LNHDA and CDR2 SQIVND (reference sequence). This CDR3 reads CASTRERVTGELFF. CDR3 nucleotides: TGTGCCAGTACACGGGAGAGGGTCACCGGGGAGCTGTTTTTT. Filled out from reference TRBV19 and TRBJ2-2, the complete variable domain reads DGGITQSPKYLFRKEGQNVTLSCEQNLNHDAMYWYRQDPGQGLRLIYYSQIVNDFQKGDIAEGYSVSREKKESFPLTVTSAQKNPTAFYLCASTRERVTGELFFGEGSRLTVL.

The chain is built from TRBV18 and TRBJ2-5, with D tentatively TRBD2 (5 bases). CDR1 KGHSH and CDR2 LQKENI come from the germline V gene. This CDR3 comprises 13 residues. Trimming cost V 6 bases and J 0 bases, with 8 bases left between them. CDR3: CASSPGYQETQYF. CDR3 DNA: TGTGCCAGCTCTCCGGGGTACCAAGAGACCCAGTACTTC.

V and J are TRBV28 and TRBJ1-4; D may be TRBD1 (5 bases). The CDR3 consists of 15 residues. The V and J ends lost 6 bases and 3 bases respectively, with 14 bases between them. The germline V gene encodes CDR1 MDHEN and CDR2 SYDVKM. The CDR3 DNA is TGTGCCAGCAGCTCGGCACGGGGGGCTAATGAAAAACTGTTTTTT. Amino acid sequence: CASSSARGANEKLFF.

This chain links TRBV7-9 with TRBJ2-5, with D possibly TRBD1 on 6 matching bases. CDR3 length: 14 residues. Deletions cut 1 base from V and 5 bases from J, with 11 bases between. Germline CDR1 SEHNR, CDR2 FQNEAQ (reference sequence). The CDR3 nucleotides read TGTGCCAGCAGCTTAGACAGGGAAGAGGAGACCCAGTACTTC. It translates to CASSLDREEETQYF.

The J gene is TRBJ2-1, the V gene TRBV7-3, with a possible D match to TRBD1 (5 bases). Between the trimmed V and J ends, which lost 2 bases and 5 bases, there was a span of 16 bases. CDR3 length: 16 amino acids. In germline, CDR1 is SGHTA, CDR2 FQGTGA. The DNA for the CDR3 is TGTGCCAGCAGCTTATTAGGTGGGGCCAGCAACAATGAGCAGTTCTTC. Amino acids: CASSLLGGASNNEQFF.

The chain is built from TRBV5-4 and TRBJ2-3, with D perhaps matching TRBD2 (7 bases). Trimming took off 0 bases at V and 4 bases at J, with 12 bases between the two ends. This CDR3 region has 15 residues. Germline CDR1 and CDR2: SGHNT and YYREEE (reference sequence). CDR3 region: CASSLGRGGPDTQYF. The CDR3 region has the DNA TGTGCCAGCAGCTTGGGTAGGGGGGGCCCAGATACGCAGTATTTT.